This is a list of T cell receptor beta chains from one sample in a study of Ad26.COV2.S vaccination and SARS-CoV-2 variants. Sequenced by immunoSEQ multiplex PCR; TCRdb stores in-frame clones only, minus some. This sample has more than 150,000 clones, with 87% found just once. The sample in question was peripheral blood, obtained after recovery from COVID-19. These receptors were obtained from a human donor who had recovered from COVID-19. Each CDR3 is given with its conserved first and last residue. The D gene is left open where the match is weak. The size of a clone is reported for some rows only, either as once, few or many, or as a class for expanded clones.

abundance	d_gene	v_gene	j_gene	CDR3aa	CDR3nt
NA	NA	TRBV4-1	TRBJ2-1	CASSLLGGTFYNEQFF	TGCGCCAGCAGCCTCCTAGGGGGGACTTTTTACAATGAGCAGTTCTTC
NA	TRBD1	TRBV7-2	TRBJ2-5	CASSLSFRGQGKETQYF	TGTGCCAGCAGCTTGAGCTTCCGGGGACAGGGAAAAGAGACCCAGTACTTC
NA	NA	TRBV2	TRBJ2-3	CASGGGTLSDPSTDTQYF	TGTGCCAGCGGAGGAGGGACCCTTTCCGATCCTAGCACAGATACGCAGTATTTT
NA	TRBD2	TRBV6-6	TRBJ2-7	CASSSRGGEQYF	TGTGCCAGCAGTTCCCGGGGGGGCGAGCAGTACTTC
few	TRBD1	TRBV19	TRBJ2-7	CASSPRDRMYEQYF	TGTGCCAGTAGTCCCCGGGACAGGATGTACGAGCAGTACTTC
NA	NA	TRBV30	TRBJ2-1	CAWSVSTSSYNEQFF	TGTGCCTGGAGTGTGAGTACCTCCTCCTACAATGAGCAGTTCTTC
NA	NA	TRBV2	TRBJ2-4	CASSRGIQYF	TGTGCCAGCAGTCGCGGCATTCAGTACTTC
NA	TRBD1	TRBV5-4	TRBJ2-5	CASERQGRQETQYF	TGTGCCAGCGAGAGACAGGGACGCCAAGAGACCCAGTACTTC
NA	NA	TRBV6-2/TRBV6-3	TRBJ2-5	CASSSPGALETQYF	TGTGCCAGCAGTTCCCCGGGTGCCCTGGAGACCCAGTACTTC
once	NA	TRBV7-9	TRBJ1-1	CASSLAPEAFF	TGTGCCAGCAGCTTAGCTCCTGAAGCTTTCTTT
NA	NA	TRBV6-6	TRBJ1-5	CASSYGGQPQHF	TGTGCCAGCAGTTACGGTGGTCAGCCCCAGCATTTT
NA	NA	TRBV5-1	TRBJ2-3	CASSLATDNTQYF	TGCGCCAGCAGCTTGGCAACCGATAATACGCAGTATTTT
NA	NA	TRBV5-4	TRBJ2-7	CATRARTDSYEQYF	TGTGCCACTCGAGCCCGGACGGATTCCTACGAGCAGTACTTC
NA	TRBD2	TRBV25-1	TRBJ2-3	CASSERASGSTDTQYF	TGTGCCAGCAGTGAGCGGGCTAGCGGAAGCACAGATACGCAGTATTTT
NA	NA	TRBV10-3	TRBJ2-1	CAISESDEQFF	TGTGCCATCAGTGAGTCGGATGAGCAGTTCTTC
once	NA	TRBV9	TRBJ2-2	CASSVGGGLARSFGELFF	TGTGCCAGCAGCGTAGGTGGAGGGCTAGCGCGTTCTTTCGGGGAGCTGTTTTTT
NA	TRBD2	TRBV7-8	TRBJ2-2	CASSLGLAGGPYTGELFF	TGTGCCAGCAGCTTGGGACTAGCGGGGGGGCCGTACACCGGGGAGCTGTTTTTT
NA	NA	TRBV3-1/TRBV3-2	TRBJ2-5	CASSQEGPQETQYF	TGTGCCAGCAGCCAAGAAGGGCCCCAAGAGACCCAGTACTTC
NA	NA	TRBV27	TRBJ2-1	CATQGYLGNEQFF	TGTGCCACCCAGGGGTATTTGGGTAATGAGCAGTTCTTC
NA	TRBD1	TRBV4-2	TRBJ1-4	CASSQDETGGNEKLFF	TGTGCCAGCAGCCAAGATGAGACAGGGGGCAATGAAAAACTGTTTTTT
NA	TRBD2	TRBV27	TRBJ2-5	CASSLSRGTGETQYF	TGTGCCAGCAGTTTATCGCGGGGGACGGGGGAGACCCAGTACTTC
few	TRBD1	TRBV19	TRBJ2-7	CASSGWRQGRNEQYF	TGTGCCAGTAGTGGCTGGAGACAGGGGAGGAACGAGCAGTACTTC
NA	NA	TRBV20-1	TRBJ1-2	CSASRDYGYTF	TGCAGTGCCTCCCGGGACTATGGCTACACCTTC
NA	NA	TRBV7-3	TRBJ1-6	CASSWGGGSPLHF	TGTGCCAGCAGCTGGGGGGGTGGTTCACCCCTCCACTTT
NA	TRBD2	TRBV18	TRBJ2-1	CASSPIAPGLAGVGEQFF	TGTGCCAGCTCACCGATTGCTCCGGGACTAGCGGGAGTCGGTGAGCAGTTCTTC
NA	TRBD2	TRBV27	TRBJ2-1	CASSPMRGDNEQFF	TGTGCCAGCAGCCCGATGCGGGGGGACAATGAGCAGTTCTTC
NA	TRBD1	TRBV19	TRBJ2-7	CASSADRGPYEQYF	TGTGCCAGTAGTGCAGACAGGGGGCCGTACGAGCAGTACTTC
NA	NA	TRBV5-1	TRBJ2-3	CASSPAARFPPDTQYF	TGCGCCAGCAGTCCTGCCGCGCGTTTCCCCCCAGATACGCAGTATTTT
NA	TRBD2	TRBV7-2	TRBJ2-7	CASSLVERGGPNEQYF	TGTGCCAGCAGCTTAGTTGAGCGGGGGGGCCCAAACGAGCAGTACTTC
NA	NA	TRBV3-1/TRBV3-2	TRBJ2-7	CASSQDRGRGTYEQYF	TGTGCCAGCAGCCAAGATAGGGGGAGGGGAACCTACGAGCAGTACTTC
NA	TRBD2	TRBV5-6	TRBJ2-1	CASSLARTRNNEQFF	TGTGCCAGCAGCTTGGCTCGGACTAGAAACAATGAGCAGTTCTTC
NA	TRBD1	TRBV7-9	TRBJ1-4	CASSLGTGANEKLFF	TGTGCCAGCAGCTTAGGGACAGGGGCTAATGAAAAACTGTTTTTT
few	NA	TRBV7-9	TRBJ2-1	CASSLAVAVQENEQFF	TGTGCCAGCAGCTTAGCAGTAGCGGTGCAGGAGAATGAGCAGTTCTTC
NA	NA	TRBV9	TRBJ1-1	CASSVAPPDMNTEAFF	TGTGCCAGCAGCGTAGCCCCCCCGGACATGAACACTGAAGCTTTCTTT
NA	NA	TRBV5-1	TRBJ2-3	CASSGTGTHTTDTQYF	TGCGCCAGCAGCGGGACCGGGACACATACTACAGATACGCAGTATTTT
NA	TRBD1	TRBV6-5	TRBJ1-3	CASSYSGDSWRNTIYF	TGTGCCAGCAGTTACTCGGGGGACAGTTGGAGAAACACCATATATTTT
NA	TRBD2	TRBV15	TRBJ2-5	CATSRGLAGHQETQYF	TGTGCCACCAGCAGAGGACTAGCGGGACACCAAGAGACCCAGTACTTC
NA	NA	TRBV11-2	TRBJ2-3	CASSLVLAGTDTQYF	TGTGCCAGCAGCTTAGTCCTAGCAGGTACAGATACGCAGTATTTT
NA	NA	TRBV28	TRBJ2-7	CASCEASTYEQYF	TGTGCCAGCTGTGAGGCATCCACCTACGAGCAGTACTTC